This note documents a single T cell receptor (beta chain) sequence. There are 15 residues in the CDR3. Germline CDR1 is SEHNR and CDR2 is FQNEAQ (reference sequence). Trimming pared 1 base from V and 8 bases from J, leaving 14 bases between. Sequencing used immunoSEQ multiplex PCR; TCRdb keeps in-frame clones, though not all of them. Among some 320,000 clones listed, around 88% were seen once. This entry is derived from a study of blood T cell repertoires in COVID-19. The sample taken for sequencing was peripheral blood. The J gene is TRBJ1-4, the V gene TRBV7-9; no clear D gene. The sequence derives from a woman in her 30s who had recovered from COVID-19. In DNA form, the CDR3 reads TGTGCCAGCAGCTTAGATGCGGGCGTTCGGGAAAAACTGTTTTTT. It is translated as CASSLDAGVREKLFF. Drawing the rest from reference TRBV7-9 and TRBJ1-4, the complete variable domain is DTGVSQNPRHKITKRGQNVTFRCDPISEHNRLYWYRQTLGQGPEFLTYFQNEAQLEKSRLLSDRFSAERPKGSFSTLEIQRTEQGDSAMYLCASSLDAGVREKLFFGSGTQLSVL.